The clone carrying this T cell receptor (beta chain) was detected ten times or more. What it binds is not known. V was cut by 3 bases and J by 5 bases, with 10 bases left in between. Germline CDR1 and CDR2: MNHNS and SASEGT. The CDR3 has 13 amino acids. This sample was included in a study of glioma-infiltrating T cells. General observations from the study: Tissue and blood shared very few CDR3 sequences. Non-neoplastic patients had below-expected tissue-blood divergence, while all gliomas exceeded expectation.

Using RNA template, CDR3s of TCR alpha and beta were amplified with iRepertoire arm-PCR. Input was about 85-400 ng of tissue mRNA or PBMC total RNA. TCRdb re-called the multiplex PCR reads with MiXCR, one entry per CDR3 protein. The sample lists under 150,000 distinct CDR3 sequences; 39% were seen once. Material for sequencing was glioma tissue, nonneoplastic brain tissue, or PBMCs (not recorded which). This clonotype originated in a human donor with low-grade glioma or glioblastoma, undergoing nonglioma brain surgery, or in good health (not recorded which). The chain has TRBV6-1 and TRBJ1-1; tentative D call: TRBD1 (6 bases). In DNA, the CDR3 is TGTGCCAGCAGTGACAGGGGAGTTACTGAAGCTTTCTTT. Protein product: CASSDRGVTEAFF.